The sample holds many counts of the clone carrying this T cell receptor beta chain. What it recognizes is unknown. One entry per CDR3 protein, called by TCRdb with MiXCR from the reads. The sample shows hundreds of thousands of distinct CDR3 sequences, approximately 30% of them seen only once. Trimming removed 4 bases from V and 2 bases from J, with 13 bases in between. The CDR3 loop spans 15 amino acids. Germline CDR1 reads SGHTA; CDR2 reads FQGNSA. The record originates from a study of T cell repertoires in cytomegalovirus infection. This clonotype was obtained from a human donor in good health (CMV status not recorded). Some clones in this sample may be carry-over from other donors' samples. The sequencing used cultured CD8+ T cells from PBMCs, collected from culture after CMV antigen stimulation. This sequence joins TRBV7-2 and TRBJ2-3, with D unresolved. CDR3 bases: TGTGCCAGCAGCTCTCCTCGGGTCCTCACAGATACGCAGTATTTT. Translation gives CASSSPRVLTDTQYF.